The 18 T cell receptor beta chains below all came from one sample that was sequenced in a study of Graves' ophthalmopathy and Graves' hyperthyroidism. Amplification targeted the TCR beta CDR3 regions, with RNA transcripts as the source material. Investigators did first-round RT-PCR with HTBI primers, then second-round multiplex PCR. TCRdb re-called the multiplex PCR reads with MiXCR, one entry per CDR3 protein. The sample holds hundreds of thousands of distinct CDR3 sequences; 22% are singletons and the top ten take roughly 7.4%. Input material: peripheral blood. The receptors were sampled from a woman aged 18-29 years with stable Graves' hyperthyroidism. Some clones in this sample may be carry-over from other donors' samples.

The chain uses TRBV6-1 and TRBJ1-6, with 8 bases aligning to TRBD1. The CDR3 sequence is 16 residues long. Germline V gives CDR1 MNHNS, CDR2 SASEGT. The junction had 13 bases not matched to a gene; V was cut back by 6 bases and J by 9 bases. Here the CDR3 DNA reads TGTGCCAGCAGCTTTGACAGGGGTCGGGAGGGTTCACCCCTCCACTTT. This sequence encodes CASSFDRGREGSPLHF.

This clonotype has just a few counts. The genes are TRBV28 and TRBJ1-1; D is unresolved. The CDR3 loop spans 13 amino acids. Germline V lookup: CDR1 MDHEN, CDR2 SYDVKM. Trimming cost V 5 bases and J 6 bases, with 13 bases left between them. CDR3 nucleotide sequence: TGTGCCAGCAGTACTCCTATGAGCTCTGAAGCTTTCTTT. Translating gives CASSTPMSSEAFF. The full variable domain, rest sourced from reference TRBV28 and TRBJ1-1, is DVKVTQSSRYLVKRTGEKVFLECVQDMDHENMFWYRQDPGLGLRLIYFSYDVKMKEKGDIPEGYSVSREKKERFSLILESASTNQTSMYLCASSTPMSSEAFFGQGTRLTVV.

The table lists this clonotype with many counts. The chain combines TRBV11-1 with TRBJ1-1; a possible D gene is TRBD1 (5 bases). Germline CDR1 is SGHAT and CDR2 is FQDESV (reference sequence). The V end was cut by 2 bases, the J end by 3 bases, with 13 bases between. This CDR3 has 15 residues. CDR3 nucleotides: TGTGCCAGCAGCTTATTTGCAGGGCGGGACACTGAAGCTTTCTTT. As protein: CASSLFAGRDTEAFF.

This clonotype appeared many times. The chain uses TRBV6-1 and TRBJ2-5; D tentatively fits TRBD1 or TRBD2 (5 bases each). The CDR3 is 14 amino acids. With 3 bases removed from V and 2 bases from J, the gap between germline ends came to 10 bases. Germline V gene sequence: CDR1 MNHNS, CDR2 SASEGT. CDR3 in amino acids: CASSEGWGQETQYF. The DNA for the CDR3 is TGTGCCAGCAGTGAGGGGTGGGGGCAAGAGACCCAGTACTTC.

In this sample, this clonotype turned up many times. The V and J genes are TRBV28 and TRBJ2-7; 9 bases map to TRBD2. There are 15 residues in the CDR3. Germline V CDR1 and CDR2: MDHEN, SYDVKM. Trimming cost V 7 bases and J 0 bases; bases outside gene matches: 7. The CDR3 region has the DNA TGTGCCAGCACGGTTAGCGGGAGTCTCTCCTACGAGCAGTACTTC. It is translated as CASTVSGSLSYEQYF.

The rearrangement links TRBV4-1 to TRBJ1-1; D is possibly TRBD1 (6 bases). Trimming removed 3 bases from V and 3 bases from J, with 23 bases in between. The CDR3 consists of 18 residues. CDR1 MGHRA and CDR2 YSYEKL come from the germline V gene. This CDR3 reads CASSHPLGGRRVDTEAFF. The CDR3 bases are TGCGCCAGCAGCCATCCCTTGGGGGGGCGCCGCGTGGACACTGAAGCTTTCTTT.

This clonotype appeared many times. The chain combines TRBV6-1 with TRBJ2-7; D may correspond to TRBD1 or TRBD2 (5 bases each). Germline assignment: CDR1 MNHNS and CDR2 SASEGT. This CDR3 has 14 amino acids. V lost 10 bases, J lost 2 bases, and 18 bases lay in between. CDR3 amino acids: CATAEGPETYEQYF. The CDR3 DNA is TGTGCCACCGCCGAGGGACCCGAGACCTACGAGCAGTACTTC.

This clonotype was found many times. This sequence joins TRBV5-1 and TRBJ1-6; 8 positions match TRBD1. The CDR3 runs to 16 residues. With 0 bases clipped from V and 7 bases from J, the junction kept 6 bases outside the gene matches. Per germline, CDR1 SGHRS and CDR2 YFSETQ. CDR3 DNA: TGCGCCAGCAGCTTGGAGTCAGGGGGCGGAAATTCACCCCTCCACTTT. Translation gives CASSLESGGGNSPLHF.

This clonotype was found once. The rearrangement uses TRBV10-1 and TRBJ2-7; TRBD2 agrees at 14 bases. V was pared by 10 bases and J by 1 base, with 9 bases of the junction left unmatched. The CDR3 spans 16 residues. From germline, CDR1 is WNHNN and CDR2 SYGVQD (reference sequence). The CDR3 loop is CANYVGLAGVSYEQYF. CDR3 sequence (DNA): TGCGCCAACTACGTGGGACTAGCGGGAGTGTCCTACGAGCAGTACTTC.

The rearrangement uses TRBV6-5 and TRBJ2-5; D unclear. Germline CDR1 and CDR2: MNHEY and SVGAGI. This CDR3 is 14 amino acids long. V lost 2 bases to trimming and J lost 0 bases, with 7 bases between them. In nucleotides, the CDR3 is TGTGCCAGCAGTTACCTTCAGAACCAAGAGACCCAGTACTTC. It yields the protein CASSYLQNQETQYF.

This clonotype showed up many times. V usage is TRBV20-1 and J usage is TRBJ2-2; weak D call: TRBD1 (6 bases). CDR3 size: 14 residues. Germline lookup yields CDR1 DFQATT and CDR2 SNEGSKA (reference sequence). V lost 6 bases and J lost 1, with 12 bases in between. CDR3 region: CSAPDRLNTGELFF. CDR3 coding DNA: TGCAGTGCCCCAGACAGGCTGAACACCGGGGAGCTGTTTTTT.

This clonotype was counted ten times or more. The V call is TRBV27, the J call TRBJ2-7; 7 nucleotides match TRBD2. Looked up from germline, CDR1 is MNHEY and CDR2 is SMNVEV (reference sequence). Trimming removed 3 bases from V and 6 bases from J; junction bases left unmatched: 8. The CDR3 is made up of 14 amino acids. The CDR3 sequence is CASSLETGRGEQYF. Here the CDR3 DNA reads TGTGCCAGCAGTTTGGAGACTGGGAGGGGCGAGCAGTACTTC.

This clonotype came up many times. This chain connects TRBV7-2 to TRBJ1-5, with a weak D call TRBD1 (5 bases). This CDR3 is 15 amino acids long. V shed 4 bases and J shed 0 bases, with 10 bases lying between them. The germline CDR1 and CDR2 sequences are SGHTA and FQGNSA. CDR3 amino acids: CASSWDGDSNQPQHF. The CDR3 DNA is TGTGCCAGCAGCTGGGACGGAGATAGCAATCAGCCCCAGCATTTT.

This clonotype showed up many times. The chain carries TRBV4-1 and TRBJ2-5; TRBD2 matches 8 bases. V gave up 0 bases and J gave up 5 bases; unmatched junction bases: 5. The V gene's germline CDR1 is MGHRA and CDR2 YSYEKL. This CDR3 region has 15 residues. The CDR3 bases are TGCGCCAGCAGCCAAGATAGCGGGGCCGGTGAGACCCAGTACTTC. Its translation is CASSQDSGAGETQYF.

This clonotype was detected ten times or more. This chain connects TRBV12-3 or TRBV12-4 to TRBJ1-1; D call uncertain. The CDR3 runs 12 residues. Trimming cost V 2 bases and J 5 bases, with 6 bases left between them. The CDR3 sequence is CASSLFRTEAFF. In nucleotides, the CDR3 is TGTGCCAGCAGTTTATTTAGGACTGAAGCTTTCTTT.

This clonotype was detected ten times or more. The junction departs from germline at one end; a sequencing error may be responsible. The chain is built from TRBV27 and TRBJ2-7; D remains unclear. The CDR3 is 13 amino acids. Germline loops: CDR1 MNHEY, CDR2 SMNVEV (reference sequence). Here the CDR3 reads CATSGASSYEQYF. The CDR3 nucleotides read TGTGCCACCAGTGGAGCCAGCTCCTACGAGCAGTACTTC.

This clonotype was found many times. The CDR3 reads CSVVTNKGQSRYEQYF. CDR3 DNA: TGCAGCGTTGTCACCAATAAGGGACAATCCCGCTACGAGCAGTACTTC. The V gene is TRBV29-1, the J gene TRBJ2-7; weak D call: TRBD1 (6 bases). Germline loops: CDR1 SQVTM, CDR2 ANQGSEA. The CDR3 is made up of 16 amino acids. Trimming shortened V by 4 bases and J by 3 bases, and 22 bases separated the two germline ends.

In this sample, this clonotype turned up many times. The V call is TRBV28, the J call TRBJ1-2; D is ambiguous. Trimming took 3 bases from V and 9 from J, leaving 11 bases between them. The CDR3 runs 12 residues. The germline V gene encodes CDR1 MDHEN and CDR2 SYDVKM. The CDR3 DNA is TGTGCCAGCAGTTTCGGACTTTTCCGCTACACCTTC. It yields the protein CASSFGLFRYTF.